Given below is one TCR beta chain in context. The assay was immunoSEQ multiplex PCR, and TCRdb's table has in-frame clones only and misses some. The sample carries 90,000 to 150,000 clones, roughly 82% recorded once. The sample originates from a study of blood T cell repertoires in COVID-19. Trimming took off 0 bases at V and 4 bases at J, with 13 bases between the two ends. The length of the CDR3 is 15 residues. The germline gives CDR1 SGHRS, CDR2 YFSETQ. The receptor comes from a human donor in a cohort sampled during active COVID-19. The chain has TRBV5-1 and TRBJ1-1, with D tentatively TRBD1 (6 bases). Input material: peripheral blood. The CDR3: CASSLGTGLPTEAFF. The DNA for the CDR3 is TGCGCCAGCAGCTTGGGAACAGGGTTGCCCACTGAAGCTTTCTTT. Supplemented by reference TRBV5-1 and TRBJ1-1, the full variable domain reads KAGVTQTPRYLIKTRGQQVTLSCSPISGHRSVSWYQQTPGQGLQFLFEYFSETQRNKGNFPGRFSGRQFSNSRSEMNVSTLELGDSALYLCASSLGTGLPTEAFFGQGTRLTVV.